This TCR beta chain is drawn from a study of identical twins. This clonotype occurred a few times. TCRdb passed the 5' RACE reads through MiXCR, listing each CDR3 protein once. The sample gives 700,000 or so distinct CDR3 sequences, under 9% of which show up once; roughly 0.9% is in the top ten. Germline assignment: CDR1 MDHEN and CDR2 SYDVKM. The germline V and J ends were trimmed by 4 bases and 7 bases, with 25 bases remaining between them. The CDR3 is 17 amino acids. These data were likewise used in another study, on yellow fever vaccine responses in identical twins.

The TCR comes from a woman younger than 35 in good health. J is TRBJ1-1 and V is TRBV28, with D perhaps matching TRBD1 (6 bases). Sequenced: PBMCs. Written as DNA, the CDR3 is TGTGCCAGCAGTTCTATACTCCGGGACACTCCGTCGGGTGAAGCTTTCTTT. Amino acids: CASSSILRDTPSGEAFF. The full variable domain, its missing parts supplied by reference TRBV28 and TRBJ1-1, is DVKVTQSSRYLVKRTGEKVFLECVQDMDHENMFWYRQDPGLGLRLIYFSYDVKMKEKGDIPEGYSVSREKKERFSLILESASTNQTSMYLCASSSILRDTPSGEAFFGQGTRLTVV.